Included here is one T cell receptor (beta chain) sequence, with context. This entry belongs to a study of blood T cell repertoires in COVID-19. Germline V gene data show CDR1 as MNHEY and CDR2 as SVGAGI. With V trimmed by 8 bases and J by 5 bases, 6 bases remained unmatched. The CDR3 is 13 amino acids. Generated by immunoSEQ multiplex PCR, the TCRdb table keeps only in-frame clones and is missing some. The sample holds some 330,000 clones, approximately 87% seen once. The rearrangement links TRBV6-5 to TRBJ2-1; TRBD2 aligns across 7 bases. Sequencing was performed on PBMCs or T cells enriched from blood (not recorded which). This TCR was recovered from a man aged 35-49 years in a cohort exposed to, infected with or recovered from COVID-19 (not recorded which). The CDR3 nucleotides are TGTGCCAGCGGGGGTCTAGCGGACAATGAGCAGTTCTTC. Its protein product is CASGGLADNEQFF.